What follows are 3 T cell receptor beta chains derived from one specimen sequenced in a study of cytomegalovirus exposure and HLA in healthy donors. The PCR contained 60 Vbeta and 13 Jbeta primers. The repertoire was sequenced with immunoSEQ multiplex PCR; TCRdb's copy has only in-frame clones and lacks some. The table has some 150,000 clones, around 74% seen once; the top ten hold around 4.5%. Sequenced: PBMCs. The receptors were sampled from a man aged 18 to 29 in good health and CMV-seropositive.

In the case of this clone: Different DNA sequences within this sample yield the same CDR3. This sequence joins TRBV27 and TRBJ2-7; D remains unclear. The CDR3 is 13 residues long. The V gene lost 0 bases and the J gene lost 3 bases, with 6 bases spanning the gap. Germline values: CDR1 MNHEY, CDR2 SMNVEV (reference sequence). CDR3 region: CASSLSPSYEQYF. The DNA of the CDR3 is TGTGCCAGCAGTTTATCGCCTAGCTACGAGCAGTACTTC.

The chain joins TRBV18 to TRBJ2-3; possible D gene TRBD1, 5 bases. The V end was cut by 3 bases, the J end by 3 bases, with 10 bases between. The CDR3 sequence is 14 residues long. The germline V gene encodes CDR1 KGHSH and CDR2 LQKENI. This CDR3 is CASSPGRGTDTQYF. DNA of the CDR3: TGTGCCAGCTCACCGGGTAGGGGTACAGATACGCAGTATTTT.

The chain is built from TRBV20-1 and TRBJ2-7, with D tentatively TRBD2 (5 bases). Trimming stripped 7 bases from V and 2 bases from J, with 9 bases between. From germline, CDR1 is DFQATT and CDR2 SNEGSKA (reference sequence). CDR3 length: 11 residues. The CDR3 is CSGGGPYEQYF. The CDR3 DNA reads TGCAGTGGCGGAGGCCCCTACGAGCAGTACTTC.